The present T cell receptor (beta chain) was sequenced within a study of CD8+ T cells in alopecia areata. Findings and caveats of the study: Clonality in lesional scalp, especially alopecia totalis/universalis, exceeded that of normal scalp. In scalp samples, resident alphabeta T cells of normal skin are also sequenced.

On this clone: What it recognizes is unknown.

Germline CDR1 reads MGHDK; CDR2 reads SYGVNS. Trimming cost V 4 bases and J 1 base, with 14 bases left between them. The CDR3 contains 16 residues. Sequencing relied on a cDNA template that was reverse transcribed from extracted RNA. This table comes from immunoSEQ multiplex PCR, and its TCRdb copy is limited to in-frame clones, with some not included. The sample comprises some 100,000 clones, around 64% of which are singletons, and around 3% rests with the top ten. The TCR was taken from a human donor in good health. The chain links TRBV25-1 to TRBJ2-4, with D perhaps matching TRBD1 or TRBD2 (5 bases each). Sequencing was carried out using CD4+ T cells sorted from blood. CDR3 sequence (DNA): TGTGCCAGCAGTGGAGCGCGACGGGGCGCCAAAAACATTCAGTACTTC. It is translated as CASSGARRGAKNIQYF.